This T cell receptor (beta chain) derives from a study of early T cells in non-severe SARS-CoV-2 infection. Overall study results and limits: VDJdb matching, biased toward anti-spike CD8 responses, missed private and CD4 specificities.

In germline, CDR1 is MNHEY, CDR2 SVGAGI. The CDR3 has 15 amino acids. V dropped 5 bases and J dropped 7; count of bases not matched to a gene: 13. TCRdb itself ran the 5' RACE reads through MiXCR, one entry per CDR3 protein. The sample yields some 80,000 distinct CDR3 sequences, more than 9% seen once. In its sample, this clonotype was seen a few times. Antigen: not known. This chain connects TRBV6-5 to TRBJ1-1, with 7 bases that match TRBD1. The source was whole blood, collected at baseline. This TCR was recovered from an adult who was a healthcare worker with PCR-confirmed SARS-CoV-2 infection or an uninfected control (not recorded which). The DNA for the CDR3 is TGTGCCAGCAGTCGGGCGGGGGTAGGGGACAGTGAAGCTTTCTTT. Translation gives CASSRAGVGDSEAFF.